There are a few counts of the clone carrying this TCR beta chain. Its target is unknown. TCRdb redid the calling of the PCR reads with MiXCR, one entry per CDR3 protein. The sample holds approximately 550,000 distinct CDR3 sequences, around a fifth seen once. The record originates from a study of molecular identifiers for immune sequencing clone quantification. General study findings and limits: Beyond 20 RNA copies, clones held over 99% of effector molecules, compared with under 1% in naive cells.

With 4 bases clipped from V and 7 bases from J, the junction kept 7 bases outside the gene matches. The CDR3 is made up of 13 amino acids. Germline V gives CDR1 SEHNR, CDR2 FQNEAQ (reference sequence). The sequence was collected from a human donor in good health. Some libraries in this study had Jurkat cell RNA spiked in. The chain couples TRBV7-9 to TRBJ2-7; 7 bases are a match to TRBD2. The sequencing input was naive CD8+ T cells from blood, with Jurkat cell RNA spiked in. Documented subset: FACS-sorted CD8+CD4-CCR7+CD45RA+ naive T cells. Here the CDR3 DNA reads TGTGCCAGCAGCTCCTCCGGGAGGTGGGAGCAGTACTTC. Translated: CASSSSGRWEQYF.